This TCR beta chain is drawn from a study of cytomegalovirus exposure and HLA in healthy donors. A multiplex PCR was run with 60 Vbeta primers and 13 Jbeta primers. Produced via immunoSEQ multiplex PCR; TCRdb's table is partial and in-frame only. The sample yields some 120,000 clones, roughly 74% seen once. This clone was seen only once. The receptor's source is a woman in her 50s in good health and CMV-seropositive. The specimen was PBMCs.

CDR3 nucleotide sequence: TGTGCCAGCAGCGCGACAGGGGGGACCTACAATGAGCAGTTCTTC. Translation gives CASSATGGTYNEQFF. The chain combines TRBV2 with TRBJ2-1; 9 nucleotides align to TRBD1. V gave up 6 bases and J gave up 2 bases; unmatched junction bases: 5. CDR3 length: 15 residues. CDR1 is SNHLY and CDR2 is FYNNEI in the germline V gene.